The clone carrying this TCR beta chain was observed at least ten times. Its target is unknown. The V gene lost 0 bases and the J gene lost 0 bases, with 2 bases spanning the gap. The germline gives CDR1 SGHRS, CDR2 YFSETQ. The CDR3 has 13 amino acids. This sample stems from a study of response to subunit inactivated influenza vaccine. General study findings and limits: Authors suggested each seasonal flu vaccination may recruit only limited numbers of new T cells.

TCRdb re-called the RT-PCR reads through MiXCR, storing one row per CDR3 protein. The profile covers over 800,000 distinct CDR3 sequences, with around 21% appearing a single time and roughly 10% taken by the ten largest. The sequencing used PBMCs from blood, collected roughly 5 days after vaccination. The chain is built from TRBV5-1 and TRBJ2-3, with unresolved D. This clonotype originated in a man in his fifties who received an inactivated influenza vaccine. The CDR3 DNA reads as TGCGCCAGCAGCTTGGGGAGCACAGATACGCAGTATTTT. It encodes CASSLGSTDTQYF.